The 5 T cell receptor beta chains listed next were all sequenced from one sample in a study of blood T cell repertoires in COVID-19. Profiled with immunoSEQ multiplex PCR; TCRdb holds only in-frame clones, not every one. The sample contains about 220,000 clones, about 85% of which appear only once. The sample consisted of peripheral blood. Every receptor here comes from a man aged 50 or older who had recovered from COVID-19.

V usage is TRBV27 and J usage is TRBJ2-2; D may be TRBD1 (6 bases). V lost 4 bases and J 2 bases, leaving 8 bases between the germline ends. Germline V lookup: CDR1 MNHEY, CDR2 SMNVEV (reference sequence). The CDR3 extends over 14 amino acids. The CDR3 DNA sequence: TGTGCCAGCAGTTCCGGGACAAACACCGGGGAGCTGTTTTTT. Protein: CASSSGTNTGELFF.

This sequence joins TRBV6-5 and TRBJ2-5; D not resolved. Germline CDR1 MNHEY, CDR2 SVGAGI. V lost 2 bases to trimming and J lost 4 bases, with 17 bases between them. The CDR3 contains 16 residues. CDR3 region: CASSYRDSYSGETQYF. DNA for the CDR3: TGTGCCAGCAGTTACCGAGATTCCTATTCGGGAGAGACCCAGTACTTC.

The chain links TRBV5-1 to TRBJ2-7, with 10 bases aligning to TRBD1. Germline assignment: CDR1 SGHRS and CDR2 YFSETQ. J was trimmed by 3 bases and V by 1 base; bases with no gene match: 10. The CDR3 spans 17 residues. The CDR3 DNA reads TGCGCCAGCAGCTTGCCGTCGACAGGGGGCAACTTCTACGAGCAGTACTTC. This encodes CASSLPSTGGNFYEQYF.

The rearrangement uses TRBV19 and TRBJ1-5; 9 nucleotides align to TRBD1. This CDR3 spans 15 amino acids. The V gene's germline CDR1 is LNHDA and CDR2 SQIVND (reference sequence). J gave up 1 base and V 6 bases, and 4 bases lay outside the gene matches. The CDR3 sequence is CASRITGGSNQPQHF. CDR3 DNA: TGTGCCAGTAGAATCACAGGGGGCAGCAATCAGCCCCAGCATTTT.

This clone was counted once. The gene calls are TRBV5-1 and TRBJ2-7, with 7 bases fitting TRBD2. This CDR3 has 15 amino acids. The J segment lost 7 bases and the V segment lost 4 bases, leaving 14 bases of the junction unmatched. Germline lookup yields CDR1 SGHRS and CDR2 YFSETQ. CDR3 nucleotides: TGCGCCAGCAGCCCCCCTTTGGCGGGAGAGGGAGAGCAGTACTTC. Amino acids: CASSPPLAGEGEQYF.